The source of this T cell receptor beta chain is a study of metastatic and nonmetastatic thyroid tumors. Study findings and constraints: Relative to benign nodules, malignant thyroid tumors were reportedly characterized by significantly elevated TCR beta diversity in blood and tumor.

Germline V lookup: CDR1 KGHSH, CDR2 LQKENI. This CDR3 region has 15 residues. V was shortened by 2 bases and J by 4 bases, with 11 bases between the two germline ends. In the study's own analysis: Construction of a distant-metastasis classifier for papillary thyroid cancer relied on CDR3 differences across clinicopathological groups. With MiXCR, TCRdb reprocessed the PCR reads. These V and J calls rely on TCRdb rather than the paper's analysis. The repertoire includes almost 25,000 clones, roughly 12% of them detected once, and approximately 15% sits in the top ten. Thyroid surgery was performed in patients who had received no treatment beforehand. By sample fraction, this clone is medium-sized. Its target is not known.

This TCR derives from a female donor with papillary thyroid cancer or a benign thyroid nodule (not recorded which). Some clones in this sample may be carry-over from other donors' samples. The sequenced material came from blood. V gene TRBV18 combines with J gene TRBJ2-2; TRBD2 might be the D (5 bases). Written as DNA, the CDR3 is TGTGCCAGCTCACCAGAGGGCATCGGCACCGGGGAGCTGTTTTTT. Its protein is CASSPEGIGTGELFF. Full variable domain (outside the CDR3, taken from reference TRBV18 and TRBJ2-2): NAGVMQNPRHLVRRRGQEARLRCSPMKGHSHVYWYRQLPEEGLKFMVYLQKENIIDESGMPKERFSAEFPKEGPSILRIQQVVRGDSAAYFCASSPEGIGTGELFFGEGSRLTVL.